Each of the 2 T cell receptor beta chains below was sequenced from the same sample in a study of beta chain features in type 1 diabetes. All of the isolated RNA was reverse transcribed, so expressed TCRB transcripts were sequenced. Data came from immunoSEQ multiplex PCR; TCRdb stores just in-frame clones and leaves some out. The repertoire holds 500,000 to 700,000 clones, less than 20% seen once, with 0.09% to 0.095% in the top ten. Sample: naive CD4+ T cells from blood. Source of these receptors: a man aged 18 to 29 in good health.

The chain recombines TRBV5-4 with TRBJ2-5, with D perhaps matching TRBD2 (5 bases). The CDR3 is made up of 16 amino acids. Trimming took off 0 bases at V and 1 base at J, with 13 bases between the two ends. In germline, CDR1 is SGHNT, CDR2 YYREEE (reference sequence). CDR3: CASSLAEAVRQETQYF. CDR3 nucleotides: TGTGCCAGCAGCTTGGCCGAAGCGGTGCGCCAAGAGACCCAGTACTTC.

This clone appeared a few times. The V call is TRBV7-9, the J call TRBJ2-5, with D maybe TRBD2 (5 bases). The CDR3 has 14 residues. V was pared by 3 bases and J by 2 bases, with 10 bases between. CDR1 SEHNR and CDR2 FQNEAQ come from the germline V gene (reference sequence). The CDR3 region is CASSLLREQETQYF. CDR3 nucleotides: TGTGCCAGCAGCTTGTTAAGGGAGCAAGAGACCCAGTACTTC.